This TCR beta chain came from a study of blood T cell repertoires in COVID-19. Study in general: Samples came from the United States, Italy and Spain, spanning acute and convalescent COVID-19. The analysed material was cDNA or gDNA that came from T cells, B-cell-depleted T cells, or PBMCs.

Per the original methods: Estimation of nucleated cell counts was performed using reference gene primer amplification. Clones were sequenced by immunoSEQ multiplex PCR, and TCRdb holds only the in-frame ones, with some missing. V, J and clone size reflect that table, while D and trimming were determined from the DNA. The sample gives around 83,000 clones, just over 85% of which show up once; 25% to 35% is in the top ten. The germline CDR1 and CDR2 sequences are MNHNY and SVGAGI (reference sequence). This CDR3 spans 13 amino acids. Trimming took off 2 bases at V and 10 bases at J, with 14 bases between the two ends.

The J gene is TRBJ1-1, the V gene TRBV6-6; D may be TRBD1 (6 bases). The source of this sequence is a man aged 50-60 years with active or convalescent COVID-19. Sequencing input: peripheral blood. As DNA, the CDR3 is TGTGCCAGCAGTTACAAACAGGGTAGTTTAGCTTTCTTT. This sequence encodes CASSYKQGSLAFF.